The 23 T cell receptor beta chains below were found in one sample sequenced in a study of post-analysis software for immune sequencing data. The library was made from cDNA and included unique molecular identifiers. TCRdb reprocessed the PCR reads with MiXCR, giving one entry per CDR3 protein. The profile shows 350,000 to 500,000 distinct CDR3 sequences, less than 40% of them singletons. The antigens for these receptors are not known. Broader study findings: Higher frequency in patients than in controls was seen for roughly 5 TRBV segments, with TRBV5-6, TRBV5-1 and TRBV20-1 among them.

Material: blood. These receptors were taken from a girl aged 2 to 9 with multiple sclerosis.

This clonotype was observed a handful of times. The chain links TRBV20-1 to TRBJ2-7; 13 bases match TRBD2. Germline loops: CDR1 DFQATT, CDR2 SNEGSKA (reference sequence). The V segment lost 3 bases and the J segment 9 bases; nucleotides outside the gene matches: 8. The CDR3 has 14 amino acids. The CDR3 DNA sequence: TGCAGTGCTAGGGAGACTAGCGGGAGGCCGCGGCAGTACTTC. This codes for CSARETSGRPRQYF.

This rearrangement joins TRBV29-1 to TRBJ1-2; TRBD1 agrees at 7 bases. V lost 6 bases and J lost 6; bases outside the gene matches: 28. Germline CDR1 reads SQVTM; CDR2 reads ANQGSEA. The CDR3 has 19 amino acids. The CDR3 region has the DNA TGCAGCGTCGACGACACCGGCCTATACCAAGACAGGGAGGATAATGGCTACACCTTC. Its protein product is CSVDDTGLYQDREDNGYTF.

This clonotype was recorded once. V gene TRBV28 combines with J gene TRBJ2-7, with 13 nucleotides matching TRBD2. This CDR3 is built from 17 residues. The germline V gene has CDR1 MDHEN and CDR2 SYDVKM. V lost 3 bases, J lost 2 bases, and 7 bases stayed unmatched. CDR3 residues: CASSFRTSGRRTYEQYF. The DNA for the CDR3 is TGTGCCAGCAGTTTCAGGACTAGCGGGAGAAGGACCTACGAGCAGTACTTC.

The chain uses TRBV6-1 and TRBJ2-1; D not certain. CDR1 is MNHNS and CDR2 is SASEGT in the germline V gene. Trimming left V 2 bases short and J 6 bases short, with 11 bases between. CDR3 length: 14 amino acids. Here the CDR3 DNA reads TGTGCCAGCAGTGAACTACGTAGTGCCAATGAGCAGTTCTTC. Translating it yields CASSELRSANEQFF.

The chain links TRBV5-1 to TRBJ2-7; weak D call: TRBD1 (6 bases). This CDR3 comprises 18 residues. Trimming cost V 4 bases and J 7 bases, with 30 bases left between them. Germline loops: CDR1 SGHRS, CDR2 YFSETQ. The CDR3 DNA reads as TGCGCCAGCAGCCTACGACCATTGGGACAAACTACGAATATGGAGCAGTACTTC. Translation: CASSLRPLGQTTNMEQYF.

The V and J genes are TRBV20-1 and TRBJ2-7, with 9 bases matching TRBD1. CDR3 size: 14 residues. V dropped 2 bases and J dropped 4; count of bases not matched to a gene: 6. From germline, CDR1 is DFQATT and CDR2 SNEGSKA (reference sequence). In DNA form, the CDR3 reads TGCAGTGCTAGACTGGACAGGGGATTATACGAGCAGTACTTC. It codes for CSARLDRGLYEQYF.

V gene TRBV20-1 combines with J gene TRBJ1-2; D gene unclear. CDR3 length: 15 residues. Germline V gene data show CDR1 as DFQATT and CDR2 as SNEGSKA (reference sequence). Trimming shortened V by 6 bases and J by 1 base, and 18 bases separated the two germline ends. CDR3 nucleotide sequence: TGCAGTGCGGAGCGAGCCCGGGGTTTTAACTATGGCTACACCTTC. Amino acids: CSAERARGFNYGYTF.

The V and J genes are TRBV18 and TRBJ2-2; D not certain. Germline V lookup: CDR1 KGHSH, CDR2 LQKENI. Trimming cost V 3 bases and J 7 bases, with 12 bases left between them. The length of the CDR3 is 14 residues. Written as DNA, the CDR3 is TGTGCCAGCTCACCTGCTCTAGAAAACGGGGAGCTGTTTTTT. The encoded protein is CASSPALENGELFF. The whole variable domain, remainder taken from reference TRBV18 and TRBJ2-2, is NAGVMQNPRHLVRRRGQEARLRCSPMKGHSHVYWYRQLPEEGLKFMVYLQKENIIDESGMPKERFSAEFPKEGPSILRIQQVVRGDSAAYFCASSPALENGELFFGEGSRLTVL.

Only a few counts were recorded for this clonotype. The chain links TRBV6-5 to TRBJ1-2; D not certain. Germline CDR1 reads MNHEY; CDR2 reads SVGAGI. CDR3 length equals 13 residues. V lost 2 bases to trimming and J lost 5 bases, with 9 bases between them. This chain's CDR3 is CASSYGSKYGYTF. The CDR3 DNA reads TGTGCCAGCAGTTACGGCAGTAAATATGGCTACACCTTC.

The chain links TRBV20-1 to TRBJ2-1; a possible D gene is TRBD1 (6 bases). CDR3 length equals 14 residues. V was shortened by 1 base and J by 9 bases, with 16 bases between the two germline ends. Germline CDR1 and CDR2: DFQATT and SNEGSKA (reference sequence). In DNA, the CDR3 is TGCAGTGCTAGAGTGGGGGCAACTACGGTTGAGCAGTTCTTC. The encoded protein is CSARVGATTVEQFF.

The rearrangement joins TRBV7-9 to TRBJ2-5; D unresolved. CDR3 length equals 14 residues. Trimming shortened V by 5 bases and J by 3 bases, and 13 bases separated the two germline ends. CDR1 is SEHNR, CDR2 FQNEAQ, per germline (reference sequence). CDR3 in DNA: TGTGCCAGCAGCATTCCGACGGATAAAGAGACCCAGTACTTC. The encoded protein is CASSIPTDKETQYF.

CDR3 sequence reads: CASSPRTYEKLFF. The CDR3 DNA reads as TGTGCCAGCAGCCCCCGGACCTACGAAAAACTGTTTTTT. V and J are TRBV12-3 or TRBV12-4 and TRBJ1-4; D remains ambiguous. Trimming stripped 6 bases from V and 8 bases from J, with 13 bases between. The CDR3 length is 13 residues.

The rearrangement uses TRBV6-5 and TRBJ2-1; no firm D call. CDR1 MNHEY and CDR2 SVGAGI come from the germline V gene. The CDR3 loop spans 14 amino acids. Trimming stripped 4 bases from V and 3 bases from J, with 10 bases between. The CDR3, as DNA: TGTGCCAGCAGTTTAGGTTTTGGCTACAATGAGCAGTTCTTC. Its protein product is CASSLGFGYNEQFF.

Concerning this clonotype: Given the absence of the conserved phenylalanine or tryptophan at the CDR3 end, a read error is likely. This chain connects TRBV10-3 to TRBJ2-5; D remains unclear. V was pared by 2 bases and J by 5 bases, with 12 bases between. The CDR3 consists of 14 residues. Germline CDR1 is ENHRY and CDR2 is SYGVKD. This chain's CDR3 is CAISERPGSETQYV. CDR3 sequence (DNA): TGTGCCATCAGTGAGAGGCCAGGCAGCGAGACCCAGTACGTC.

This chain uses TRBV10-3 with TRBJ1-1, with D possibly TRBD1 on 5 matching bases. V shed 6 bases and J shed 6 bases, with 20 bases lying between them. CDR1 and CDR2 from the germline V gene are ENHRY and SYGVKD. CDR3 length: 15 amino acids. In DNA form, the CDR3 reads TGTGCCATCAGGACCGCCGTGGGGGTTTTCGCTGAAGCTTTCTTT. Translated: CAIRTAVGVFAEAFF.

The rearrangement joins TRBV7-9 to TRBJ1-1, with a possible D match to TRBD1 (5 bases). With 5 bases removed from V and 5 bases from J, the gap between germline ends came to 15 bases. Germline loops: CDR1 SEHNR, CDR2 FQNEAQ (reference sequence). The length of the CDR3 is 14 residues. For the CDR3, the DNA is TGTGCCAGCAGCCTGGACATTGTGGGAACTGAAGCTTTCTTT. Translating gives CASSLDIVGTEAFF.

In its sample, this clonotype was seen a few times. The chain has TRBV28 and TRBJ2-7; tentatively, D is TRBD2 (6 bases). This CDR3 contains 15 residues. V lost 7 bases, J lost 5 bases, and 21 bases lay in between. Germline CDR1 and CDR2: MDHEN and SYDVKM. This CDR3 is CASTQLQGGRNEQYF. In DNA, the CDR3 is TGTGCCAGCACCCAACTCCAGGGAGGCCGAAACGAGCAGTACTTC.

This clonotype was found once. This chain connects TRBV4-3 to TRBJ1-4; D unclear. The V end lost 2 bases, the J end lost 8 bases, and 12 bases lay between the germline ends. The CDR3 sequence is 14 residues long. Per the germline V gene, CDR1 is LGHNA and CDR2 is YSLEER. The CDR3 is CASSQPGITEKLFF. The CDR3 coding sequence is TGCGCCAGCAGCCAACCCGGGATCACGGAAAAACTGTTTTTT.

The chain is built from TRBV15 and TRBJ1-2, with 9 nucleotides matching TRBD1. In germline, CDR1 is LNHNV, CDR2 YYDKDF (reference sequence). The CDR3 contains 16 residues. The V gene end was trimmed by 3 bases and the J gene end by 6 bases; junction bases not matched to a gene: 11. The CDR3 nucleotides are TGTGCCACCAGCAGTGATTACCGGGACAGGGTCAATGGCTACACCTTC. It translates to CATSSDYRDRVNGYTF.

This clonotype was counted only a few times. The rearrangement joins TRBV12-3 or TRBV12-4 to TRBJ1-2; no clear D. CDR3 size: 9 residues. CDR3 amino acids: CVTQPYSTF. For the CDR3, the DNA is TGTGTGACACAGCCTTATTCCACCTTC.

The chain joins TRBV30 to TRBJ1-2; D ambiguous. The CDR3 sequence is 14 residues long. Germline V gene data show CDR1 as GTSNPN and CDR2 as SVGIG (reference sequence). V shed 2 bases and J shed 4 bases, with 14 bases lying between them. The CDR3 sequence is CAWSLGSPIYGYTF. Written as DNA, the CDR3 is TGTGCCTGGAGTCTGGGCTCGCCGATCTATGGCTACACCTTC.

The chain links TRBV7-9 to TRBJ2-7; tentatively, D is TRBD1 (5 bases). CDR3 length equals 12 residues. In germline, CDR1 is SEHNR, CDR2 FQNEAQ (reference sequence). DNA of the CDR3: TGTGTCACCCGAAGGGGTCATTACGAGCAGTACTTC. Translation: CVTRRGHYEQYF.

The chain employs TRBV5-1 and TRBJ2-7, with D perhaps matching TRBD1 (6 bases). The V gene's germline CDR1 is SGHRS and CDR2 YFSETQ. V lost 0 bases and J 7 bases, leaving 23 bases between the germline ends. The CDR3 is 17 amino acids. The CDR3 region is CASSLAPRSRGHYEQYF. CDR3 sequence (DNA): TGCGCCAGCAGCTTGGCCCCGAGGAGCAGGGGCCATTATGAGCAGTACTTC.